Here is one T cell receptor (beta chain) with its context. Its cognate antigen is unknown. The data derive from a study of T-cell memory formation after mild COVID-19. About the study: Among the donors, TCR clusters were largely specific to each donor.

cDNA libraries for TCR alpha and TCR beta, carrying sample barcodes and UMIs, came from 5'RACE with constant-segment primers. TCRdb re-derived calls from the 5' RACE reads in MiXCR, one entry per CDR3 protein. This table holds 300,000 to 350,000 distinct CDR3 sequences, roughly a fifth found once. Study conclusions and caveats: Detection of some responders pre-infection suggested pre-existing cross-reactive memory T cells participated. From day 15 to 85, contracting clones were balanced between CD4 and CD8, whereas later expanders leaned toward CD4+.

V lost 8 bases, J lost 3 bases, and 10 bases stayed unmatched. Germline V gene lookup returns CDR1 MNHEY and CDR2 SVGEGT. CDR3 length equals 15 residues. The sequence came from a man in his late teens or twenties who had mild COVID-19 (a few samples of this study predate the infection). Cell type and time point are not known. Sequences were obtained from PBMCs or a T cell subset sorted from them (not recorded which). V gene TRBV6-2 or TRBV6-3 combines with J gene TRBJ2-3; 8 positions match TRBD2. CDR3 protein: CASGGAGGRTDTQYF. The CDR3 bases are TGTGCCAGCGGAGGTGCGGGGGGAAGGACAGATACGCAGTATTTT.